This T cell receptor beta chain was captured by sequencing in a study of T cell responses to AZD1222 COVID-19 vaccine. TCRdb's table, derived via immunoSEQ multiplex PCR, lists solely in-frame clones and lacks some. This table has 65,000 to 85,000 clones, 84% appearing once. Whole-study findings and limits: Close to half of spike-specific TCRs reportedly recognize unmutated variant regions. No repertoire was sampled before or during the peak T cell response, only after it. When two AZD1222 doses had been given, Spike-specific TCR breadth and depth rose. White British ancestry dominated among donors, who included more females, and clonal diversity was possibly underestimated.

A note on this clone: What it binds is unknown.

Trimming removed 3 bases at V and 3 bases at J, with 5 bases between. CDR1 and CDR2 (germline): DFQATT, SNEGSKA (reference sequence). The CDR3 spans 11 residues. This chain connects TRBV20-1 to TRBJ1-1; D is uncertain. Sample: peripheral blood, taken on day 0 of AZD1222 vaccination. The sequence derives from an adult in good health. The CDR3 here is CSARADTEAFF. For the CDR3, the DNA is TGCAGTGCTAGGGCGGACACTGAAGCTTTCTTT.